Below, 8 T cell receptor beta chains from the same sample are listed, as sequenced in a study of shared clonotypes between healthy human individuals. Produced via immunoSEQ multiplex PCR; TCRdb's table is partial and in-frame only. The sample has about 1 million clones, about 75% seen once; the top ten hold approximately 1.5%. Sequenced material: memory CD4+ T cells sorted from blood. The subset was: CD45RA-negative fraction. The receptors originated from a young man in good health.

The chain employs TRBV2 and TRBJ2-1; D gene ambiguous. Germline-derived CDR1 and CDR2 are SNHLY and FYNNEI. The CDR3 length is 11 residues. Trimming pared 6 bases from V and 7 bases from J, leaving 7 bases between. Written as DNA, the CDR3 is TGTGCCAGCAGACAAGAAAATGAGCAGTTCTTC. Amino acids: CASRQENEQFF.

This clone was observed many times. Other nucleotide sequences from this sample produce the same CDR3. The chain joins TRBV5-1 to TRBJ1-1, with D uncertain. The CDR3 loop spans 13 amino acids. V was clipped by 0 bases and J by 0 bases, with 3 bases between them. Germline values: CDR1 SGHRS, CDR2 YFSETQ. The CDR3: CASSLDVNTEAFF. CDR3 nucleotide sequence: TGCGCCAGCAGCTTGGACGTGAACACTGAAGCTTTCTTT.

This clone was picked up one time. The chain uses TRBV18 and TRBJ1-5, with D maybe TRBD1 (5 bases). CDR1 is KGHSH and CDR2 is LQKENI in the germline V gene. This CDR3 has 17 residues. The ends were cut back, 5 bases at V and 5 bases at J, with 22 bases in the middle. CDR3 DNA: TGTGCCAGCTCATCCACAAGTGAGGTTGGGGGGGATCAGCCCCAGCATTTT. As protein: CASSSTSEVGGDQPQHF.

This chain links TRBV14 with TRBJ1-4; D is unresolved. V was shortened by 1 base and J by 0 bases, with 6 bases between the two germline ends. This CDR3 has 15 amino acids. From germline, CDR1 is SGHDN and CDR2 FVKESK. The CDR3 here is CASSQAKATNEKLFF. The CDR3 DNA is TGTGCCAGCAGCCAAGCGAAGGCAACTAATGAAAAACTGTTTTTT.

On this clone itself: Being one base from a much bigger clone, this may be a read error. V and J are TRBV6-5 and TRBJ2-3; D unresolved. CDR1 and CDR2 from the germline V gene are MNHEY and SVGAGI. This CDR3 has 11 amino acids. The V end lost 2 bases, the J end lost 6 bases, and 3 bases lay between the germline ends. The CDR3 coding sequence is TGTGCCAGCAGTTACCGGGATACGCAGTATTTT. Protein product: CASSYRDTQYF.

The chain is built from TRBV11-2 and TRBJ2-5, with 8 bases fitting TRBD2. The CDR3 sequence is 15 residues long. V lost 0 bases, J lost 4 bases, and 4 bases stayed unmatched. The V gene's germline CDR1 is SGHAT and CDR2 FQNNGV. The CDR3 DNA is TGTGCCAGCAGCTTAGACGGGGGGGCTTCAGAGACCCAGTACTTC. Residues: CASSLDGGASETQYF.

CDR3 nucleotides: TGCGCCAGCAGTCCGTCCGGGGAGGGTAACTATGGCTACACCTTC. This encodes CASSPSGEGNYGYTF. This chain connects TRBV5-1 to TRBJ1-2; no clear D. Trimming took 5 bases from V and 1 from J, leaving 15 bases between them. This CDR3 is built from 15 residues. CDR1 and CDR2 from the germline V gene are SGHRS and YFSETQ.

Notes on this clone: This may be a read error: a much more frequent sequence differs by one nucleotide. Other DNA sequences within the sample encode an identical CDR3. J is TRBJ2-5 and V is TRBV6-5; D is uncertain. CDR3 length: 11 amino acids. Trimming shortened V by 1 base and J by 4 bases, and 1 base separated the two germline ends. The germline CDR1 and CDR2 sequences are MNHEY and SVGAGI. CDR3 protein: CASSYLETQYF. The DNA for the CDR3 is TGTGCCAGCAGTTACTTAGAGACCCAGTACTTC.